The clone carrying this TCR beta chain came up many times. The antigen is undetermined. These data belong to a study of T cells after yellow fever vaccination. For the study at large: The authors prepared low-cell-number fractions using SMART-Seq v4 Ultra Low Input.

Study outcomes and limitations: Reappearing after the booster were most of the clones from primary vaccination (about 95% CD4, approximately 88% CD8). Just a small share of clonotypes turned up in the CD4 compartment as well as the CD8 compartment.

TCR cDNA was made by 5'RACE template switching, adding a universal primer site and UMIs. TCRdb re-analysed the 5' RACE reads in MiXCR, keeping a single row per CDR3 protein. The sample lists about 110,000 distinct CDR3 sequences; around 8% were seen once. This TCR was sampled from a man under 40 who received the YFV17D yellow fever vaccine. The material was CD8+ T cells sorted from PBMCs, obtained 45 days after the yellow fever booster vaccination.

The CDR3 loop reads CASSQGLAGVGETQYF. DNA for the CDR3: TGTGCCAGCAGCCAAGGCCTAGCGGGAGTAGGAGAGACCCAGTACTTC. The V call is TRBV3-1, the J call TRBJ2-5; 10 bases line up with TRBD2. CDR1 and CDR2 (germline): LGHDT, YNNKEL (reference sequence). V lost 1 base to trimming and J lost 4 bases; unmatched junction nucleotides: 6. This CDR3 is built from 16 residues.